The 32 T cell receptor beta chains below were found in one sample sequenced in a study of T cell repertoires in cytomegalovirus infection (dated by TCRdb to the late 2010s). Read against the paper, the sample's treatment or condition label means: in vitro stimulation with specific CMV peptide epitopes to enrich CMV-specific T cells. Sequencing relied on an Illumina HiSeq 1500. TCRdb handled the public reads itself, with Q25 trimming in fastp and clone calling in MiXCR, and kept productive beta chains. Each record represents a unique CDR3 protein, reported with the most common genes and DNA among its rows. This sample holds approximately 1,000,000 distinct CDR3 sequences; roughly 30% were observed only once. Of the sample, 13% is held by the ten largest clones. These receptors' targets are unknown. The specimen comprised cultured CD8+ T cells from PBMCs, sampled from culture after CMV antigen stimulation. Receptor source: a human donor in good health (CMV status not recorded). Some clones in this sample may be carry-over from other donors' samples.

In its sample, this clonotype was seen a few times. The rearrangement links TRBV13 to TRBJ1-2; D is perhaps TRBD1 (5 bases). This CDR3 spans 16 amino acids. Trimming pared 0 bases from V and 7 bases from J, leaving 18 bases between. Germline V gene sequence: CDR1 PRHDT, CDR2 FYEKMQ (reference sequence). CDR3 protein: CASSLGRHGAGGGYTF. CDR3 nucleotides: TGTGCCAGCAGCTTAGGGCGACACGGGGCCGGAGGTGGCTACACCTTC.

This clonotype has just one count. The chain employs TRBV24-1 and TRBJ1-5; D is uncertain. Germline lookup yields CDR1 KGHDR and CDR2 SFDVKD. CDR3 size: 13 residues. V shed 1 base and J shed 5 bases, with 5 bases lying between them. CDR3 region: CATSDFGDQPQHF. The CDR3 DNA sequence: TGTGCCACCAGTGATTTCGGAGATCAGCCCCAGCATTTT.

The rearrangement links TRBV28 to TRBJ2-1; the D is unclear. V shed 3 bases and J shed 8 bases, with 8 bases lying between them. Germline V gene data show CDR1 as MDHEN and CDR2 as SYDVKM. This CDR3 region has 12 residues. The CDR3 region has the DNA TGTGCCAGCAGTTTCGGAGACGATGAGCAGTTCTTC. Protein: CASSFGDDEQFF.

The chain combines TRBV2 with TRBJ2-7; possible D gene TRBD1, 5 bases. Germline V gives CDR1 SNHLY, CDR2 FYNNEI. Trimming removed 7 bases at V and 0 bases at J, with 10 bases between. The CDR3 is 13 amino acids. Here the CDR3 reads CASIKTDSYEQYF. Written as DNA, the CDR3 is TGTGCCAGCATTAAGACAGACTCCTACGAGCAGTACTTC.

CDR3: CASSIDWGHLVSSGANVLTF. CDR3 DNA: TGTGCCAGTAGTATAGATTGGGGACACCTTGTTAGCTCTGGGGCCAACGTCCTGACTTTC. The gene calls are TRBV19 and TRBJ2-6, with D perhaps TRBD1 (6 bases). Trimming took 0 bases from V and 0 from J, leaving 18 bases between them. Germline values: CDR1 LNHDA, CDR2 SQIVND (reference sequence). The CDR3 contains 20 residues.

The chain combines TRBV6-5 with TRBJ1-4; D is ambiguous. The CDR3 has 16 residues. V lost 0 bases and J 6 bases, leaving 14 bases between the germline ends. Germline values: CDR1 MNHEY, CDR2 SVGAGI. The CDR3 region is CASSYSIPARDEKLFF. CDR3 coding DNA: TGTGCCAGCAGTTACTCGATTCCAGCCCGGGATGAAAAACTGTTTTTT.

This clonotype has at least ten counts. The chain has TRBV19 and TRBJ1-1, with D unresolved. V lost 4 bases and J 4 bases, leaving 10 bases between the germline ends. Germline loops: CDR1 LNHDA, CDR2 SQIVND (reference sequence). The CDR3 extends over 13 amino acids. CDR3 nucleotides: TGTGCCAGTAGTACGGGCGGCTCCACTGAAGCTTTCTTT. This codes for CASSTGGSTEAFF.

The chain is built from TRBV12-3 or TRBV12-4 and TRBJ1-1; D uncertain. There are 14 residues in the CDR3. V lost 3 bases and J lost 0, with 8 bases in between. CDR3 sequence reads: CASSFGSLNTEAFF. In nucleotides, the CDR3 is TGTGCCAGCAGTTTCGGGAGTCTGAACACTGAAGCTTTCTTT.

The V call is TRBV12-3 or TRBV12-4, the J call TRBJ2-3; 7 nucleotides agree with TRBD1. There are 15 residues in the CDR3. V gave up 5 bases and J gave up 5 bases; unmatched junction bases: 10. CDR3 DNA: TGTGCCAGCAGTCTCAGAACGGACAGGAAAGATACGCAGTATTTT. Amino acid sequence: CASSLRTDRKDTQYF.

This chain links TRBV20-1 with TRBJ2-5; TRBD2 matches 10 bases. Germline trimming cut 5 bases from V and 0 bases from J; bases unmatched to any gene: 9. Looked up from germline, CDR1 is DFQATT and CDR2 is SNEGSKA (reference sequence). CDR3 length: 16 amino acids. The CDR3 DNA reads TGCAGTGCTGCAAACGGACTAGCGGAGTACCAAGAGACCCAGTACTTC. It encodes CSAANGLAEYQETQYF.

This clonotype was detected once. The rearrangement uses TRBV7-2 and TRBJ2-3; D not certain. The CDR3 runs to 16 residues. CDR1 SGHTA and CDR2 FQGNSA come from the germline V gene. Trimming removed 7 bases at V and 5 bases at J, with 22 bases between. CDR3 in amino acids: CASTTHNSIWGDTQYF. The CDR3 bases are TGTGCCAGCACCACTCACAATTCGATTTGGGGAGATACGCAGTATTTT.

V is TRBV27 and J is TRBJ1-2; no reliable D call. V shed 2 bases and J shed 7 bases, with 8 bases lying between them. CDR3 length: 12 residues. The V gene's germline CDR1 is MNHEY and CDR2 SMNVEV (reference sequence). The CDR3 nucleotides read TGTGCCAGCAGTTTAGCCCCCCGTGGCTACACCTTC. It specifies CASSLAPRGYTF.

This clonotype has a handful of counts. CDR3 nucleotides: TGTGCCATCAGTGAGTCGCCTGGGGGCACTGAAGCTTTCTTT. This translates into CAISESPGGTEAFF. This chain connects TRBV10-3 to TRBJ1-1, with D perhaps matching TRBD1 (5 bases). V dropped 0 bases and J dropped 4 bases, with 9 bases sitting between them. The CDR3 spans 14 residues. Germline-derived CDR1 and CDR2 are ENHRY and SYGVKD.

About this clonotype: Mismatch with germline at one junction end may stem from a read error. This chain connects TRBV7-7 to TRBJ2-1; tentative D call: TRBD1 (6 bases). The CDR3 contains 13 residues. CDR1 and CDR2 from the germline V gene are SSHAT and FNYEAQ (reference sequence). As DNA, the CDR3 is TGTGCCAGCGGCTTAAAGGGGGACAATGAGCAGTTCTTC. Its translation is CASGLKGDNEQFF.

This clonotype turned up a few times. The chain uses TRBV4-1 and TRBJ1-5, with unresolved D. The length of the CDR3 is 16 residues. The V end was cut by 0 bases, the J end by 5 bases, with 14 bases between. The germline V gene encodes CDR1 MGHRA and CDR2 YSYEKL. CDR3 nucleotides: TGCGCCAGCAGCCAAGAGCCCCAGGCCCTGCATCAGCCCCAGCATTTT. Translated, it gives CASSQEPQALHQPQHF.

A single count supports this clonotype. The chain employs TRBV6-1 and TRBJ2-1, with D unclear. V dropped 2 bases and J dropped 7 bases, with 9 bases sitting between them. This CDR3 has 13 residues. CDR1 MNHNS and CDR2 SASEGT come from the germline V gene. CDR3 residues: CASSESRLNEQFF. The CDR3, as DNA: TGTGCCAGCAGTGAAAGTCGGTTAAATGAGCAGTTCTTC.

This clonotype was found many times. The rearrangement uses TRBV7-2 and TRBJ1-3, with 8 bases fitting TRBD1. The germline CDR1 and CDR2 sequences are SGHTA and FQGNSA. After removal of 2 bases from V and 4 bases from J, the junction contained 16 bases not matched to a gene. The CDR3 runs 19 residues. The CDR3 coding sequence is TGTGCCAGCAGCTTAAGGTTGGGGCAGGGGGCCGGCGTCGGAAACACCATATATTTT. It translates to CASSLRLGQGAGVGNTIYF.

The genes are TRBV5-5 and TRBJ1-6; TRBD1 agrees at 7 bases. The germline V gene encodes CDR1 SGHKS and CDR2 YYEKEE (reference sequence). The CDR3 is made up of 15 amino acids. Trimming cost V 0 bases and J 10 bases; bases outside gene matches: 7. The CDR3 loop is CASSLEGAPRSPLHF. The CDR3, as DNA: TGTGCCAGCAGCTTGGAGGGGGCGCCGAGGTCACCCCTCCACTTT. Complete variable domain (other parts from reference TRBV5-5 and TRBJ1-6): DAGVTQSPTHLIKTRGQQVTLRCSPISGHKSVSWYQQVLGQGPQFIFQYYEKEERGRGNFPDRFSARQFPNYSSELNVNALLLGDSALYLCASSLEGAPRSPLHFGNGTRLTVT.

This clonotype was counted between two and nine times. The chain couples TRBV6-6 to TRBJ2-2; D unclear. This CDR3 has 14 amino acids. Germline-derived CDR1 and CDR2 are MNHNY and SVGAGI (reference sequence). The V end lost 6 bases, the J end lost 6 bases, and 14 bases lay between the germline ends. For the CDR3, the DNA is TGTGCCAGCAGCTCCGGGCCCCTGGCCGGGGAGCTGTTTTTT. Its translation: CASSSGPLAGELFF.

This clonotype came up many times. The chain uses TRBV19 and TRBJ2-2; D perhaps matches TRBD2 (5 bases). The CDR3 is 14 amino acids. Per the germline V gene, CDR1 is LNHDA and CDR2 is SQIVND (reference sequence). Between the trimmed V and J ends, which lost 3 bases and 0 bases, there was a span of 5 bases. The CDR3 loop reads CASSIGTNTGELFF. CDR3 bases: TGTGCCAGTAGTATCGGGACGAACACCGGGGAGCTGTTTTTT.

The V gene is TRBV9, the J gene TRBJ2-3; tentative D call: TRBD2 (5 bases). Trimming took 2 bases from V and 2 from J, leaving 12 bases between them. CDR1 is SGDLS, CDR2 YYNGEE, per germline. This CDR3 has 15 amino acids. In nucleotides, the CDR3 is TGTGCCAGCAGCGTCGAGGGATTTTTCACAGATACGCAGTATTTT. Translated, it gives CASSVEGFFTDTQYF. Complete variable domain (other parts from reference TRBV9 and TRBJ2-3): DSGVTQTPKHLITATGQRVTLRCSPRSGDLSVYWYQQSLDQGLQFLIQYYNGEERAKGNILERFSAQQFPDLHSELNLSSLELGDSALYFCASSVEGFFTDTQYFGPGTRLTVL.

Remarks on this clonotype: A junction end diverges from the germline sequence, so it may reflect a read error. This chain links TRBV7-3 with TRBJ2-1, with TRBD1 as a possible D gene (5 bases). Germline-derived CDR1 and CDR2 are SGHTA and FQGTGA. CDR3 length equals 14 residues. CDR3 sequence (DNA): TGTACCAGCAGTTCCGACCTTCAGGGAAATGAGCAGTTCTTC. Protein: CTSSSDLQGNEQFF.

The rearrangement uses TRBV5-8 and TRBJ1-1, with a possible D match to TRBD1 (5 bases). V lost 3 bases to trimming and J lost 1 base, with 16 bases between them. The germline V gene encodes CDR1 SGHTS and CDR2 YDEGEE. This CDR3 spans 16 amino acids. The CDR3 DNA sequence: TGTGCCAGCAGCTCCCCTCTGCGGGACCCGAACACTGAAGCTTTCTTT. Translation: CASSSPLRDPNTEAFF.

This clonotype was seen more than once but under ten times. The rearrangement joins TRBV7-9 to TRBJ1-2; D unresolved. The length of the CDR3 is 14 residues. The V end was cut by 4 bases, the J end by 4 bases, with 13 bases between. Germline V gene data show CDR1 as SEHNR and CDR2 as FQNEAQ (reference sequence). The CDR3 loop is CASSSPLGGYGYTF. The DNA of the CDR3 is TGTGCCAGCAGCTCGCCCCTGGGTGGCTATGGCTACACCTTC.

The DNA for the CDR3 is TGTGCCAGCAGCTTAGTCCCACCGAGACAGGTGAACACTGAAGCTTTCTTT. This sequence encodes CASSLVPPRQVNTEAFF. The gene calls are TRBV7-9 and TRBJ1-1, with a possible D match to TRBD1 (6 bases). Germline V CDR1 and CDR2: SEHNR, FQNEAQ (reference sequence). Trimming left V 1 base short and J 0 bases short, with 15 bases between. There are 17 residues in the CDR3. The entire variable domain, with the rest obtained from reference TRBV7-9 and TRBJ1-1, is as follows: DTGVSQNPRHKITKRGQNVTFRCDPISEHNRLYWYRQTLGQGPEFLTYFQNEAQLEKSRLLSDRFSAERPKGSFSTLEIQRTEQGDSAMYLCASSLVPPRQVNTEAFFGQGTRLTVV.

The table lists this clonotype with many counts. This rearrangement joins TRBV27 to TRBJ2-3, with D perhaps matching TRBD2 (6 bases). The CDR3 is made up of 16 amino acids. Trimming removed 5 bases at V and 4 bases at J, with 19 bases between. The germline CDR1 and CDR2 sequences are MNHEY and SMNVEV (reference sequence). CDR3 DNA: TGTGCCAGCAGTCCCATCTCACCGGGACTGCCAGATACGCAGTATTTT. It translates to CASSPISPGLPDTQYF.

The table lists this clonotype with many counts. J is TRBJ2-1 and V is TRBV24-1, with D possibly matching TRBD2 (7 bases). Germline V CDR1 and CDR2: KGHDR, SFDVKD. The CDR3 extends over 17 amino acids. V shed 7 bases and J shed 0 bases, with 18 bases lying between them. The CDR3 DNA follows: TGTGCCACCAGCCCTCTGGGCGGGGGCAACTCCTACAATGAGCAGTTCTTC. Translating gives CATSPLGGGNSYNEQFF.

A word on this clonotype: A junction end diverges from the germline sequence, so it may reflect a read error. This sequence joins TRBV6-1 and TRBJ1-1; weak D call: TRBD1 (6 bases). CDR1 MNHNS and CDR2 SASEGT come from the germline V gene. The CDR3 runs 14 residues. Here the CDR3 reads CASLGGRVKTEAFF. DNA for the CDR3: TGTGCCAGCCTCGGGGGGCGGGTGAAGACTGAAGCTTTCTTT.

The J gene is TRBJ1-5, the V gene TRBV12-3 or TRBV12-4; D perhaps matches TRBD1 (5 bases). With 3 bases removed from V and 5 bases from J, the gap between germline ends came to 11 bases. This CDR3 contains 14 residues. This CDR3 reads CASSFGGSYQPQHF. The CDR3 DNA sequence: TGTGCCAGCAGTTTCGGGGGGTCCTATCAGCCCCAGCATTTT.

This clonotype was counted only a few times. This chain links TRBV7-2 with TRBJ2-1; tentatively, D is TRBD1 or TRBD2 (8 bases each). Germline values: CDR1 SGHTA, CDR2 FQGNSA. V was cut by 8 bases and J by 7 bases, with 27 bases left in between. The CDR3 length is 17 residues. The CDR3 DNA reads TGTGCCAGCCGGACAGGGTCTTCGGGGGGGGTTCGGAATGAGCAGTTCTTC. Amino acids: CASRTGSSGGVRNEQFF.

V is TRBV2 and J is TRBJ1-1; D is unclear. From germline, CDR1 is SNHLY and CDR2 FYNNEI. V gave up 8 bases and J gave up 3 bases, with 22 bases separating them. The CDR3 consists of 16 residues. CDR3 protein: CASPPLGSVPDTEAFF. The CDR3 DNA follows: TGTGCCAGCCCCCCGCTGGGTTCGGTACCTGACACTGAAGCTTTCTTT.

This clonotype was detected a few times. This chain uses TRBV12-3 or TRBV12-4 with TRBJ2-7; possibly TRBD1 for D (5 bases). The ends were cut back, 4 bases at V and 4 bases at J, with 23 bases in the middle. The CDR3 runs to 17 residues. DNA for the CDR3: TGTGCCAGCAGTTCTAGATTAACACCCGGACACTTATACGAGCAGTACTTC. Encoded protein: CASSSRLTPGHLYEQYF.